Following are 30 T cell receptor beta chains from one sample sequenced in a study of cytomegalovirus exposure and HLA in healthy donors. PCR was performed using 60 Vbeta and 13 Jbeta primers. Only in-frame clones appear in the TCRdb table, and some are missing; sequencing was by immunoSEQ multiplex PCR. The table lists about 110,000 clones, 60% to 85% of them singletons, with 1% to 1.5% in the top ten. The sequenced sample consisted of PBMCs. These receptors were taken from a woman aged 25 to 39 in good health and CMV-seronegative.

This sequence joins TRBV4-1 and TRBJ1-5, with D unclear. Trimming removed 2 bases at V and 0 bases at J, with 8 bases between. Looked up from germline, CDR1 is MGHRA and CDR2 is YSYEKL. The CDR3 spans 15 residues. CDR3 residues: CASSQNGYSNQPQHF. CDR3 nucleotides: TGCGCCAGCAGCCAAAACGGGTATAGCAATCAGCCCCAGCATTTT.

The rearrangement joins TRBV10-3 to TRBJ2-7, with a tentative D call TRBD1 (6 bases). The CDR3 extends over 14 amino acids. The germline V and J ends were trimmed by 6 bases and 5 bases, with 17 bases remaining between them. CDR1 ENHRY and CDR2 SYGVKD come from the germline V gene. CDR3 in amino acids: CAIRSTGSKNEQYF. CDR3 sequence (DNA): TGTGCCATCAGATCAACAGGGAGTAAGAACGAGCAGTACTTC.

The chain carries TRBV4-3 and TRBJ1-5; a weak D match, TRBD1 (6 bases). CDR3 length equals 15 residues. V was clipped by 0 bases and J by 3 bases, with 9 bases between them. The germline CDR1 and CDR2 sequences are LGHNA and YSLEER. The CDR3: CASSQERGTNQPQHF. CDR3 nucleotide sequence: TGCGCCAGCAGCCAAGAGAGGGGGACCAATCAGCCCCAGCATTTT.

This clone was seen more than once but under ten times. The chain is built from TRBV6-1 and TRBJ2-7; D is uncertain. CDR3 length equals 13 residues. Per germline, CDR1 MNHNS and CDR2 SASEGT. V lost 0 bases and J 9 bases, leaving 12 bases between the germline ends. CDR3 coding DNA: TGTGCCAGCAGTGAAGCATATTCCAGAATGCAGTACTTC. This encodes CASSEAYSRMQYF.

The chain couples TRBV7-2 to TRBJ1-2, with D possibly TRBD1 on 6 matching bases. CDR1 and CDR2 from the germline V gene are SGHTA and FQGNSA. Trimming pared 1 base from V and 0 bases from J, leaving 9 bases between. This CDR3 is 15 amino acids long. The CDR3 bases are TGTGCCAGCAGCTTAGACAGGGTTGCTAACTATGGCTACACCTTC. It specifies CASSLDRVANYGYTF.

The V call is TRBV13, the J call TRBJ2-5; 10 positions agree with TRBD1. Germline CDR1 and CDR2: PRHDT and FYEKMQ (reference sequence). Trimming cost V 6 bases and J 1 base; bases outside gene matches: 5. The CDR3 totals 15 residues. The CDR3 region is CASRETGGPQETQYF. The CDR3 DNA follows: TGTGCCAGCAGAGAGACAGGGGGCCCCCAAGAGACCCAGTACTTC.

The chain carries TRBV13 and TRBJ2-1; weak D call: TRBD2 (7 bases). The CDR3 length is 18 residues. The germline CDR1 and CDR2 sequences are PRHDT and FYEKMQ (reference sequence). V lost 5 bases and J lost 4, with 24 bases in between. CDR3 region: CASSPYPRLGGEYNEQFF. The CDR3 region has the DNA TGTGCCAGCAGCCCCTACCCCAGACTAGGGGGGGAATACAATGAGCAGTTCTTC.

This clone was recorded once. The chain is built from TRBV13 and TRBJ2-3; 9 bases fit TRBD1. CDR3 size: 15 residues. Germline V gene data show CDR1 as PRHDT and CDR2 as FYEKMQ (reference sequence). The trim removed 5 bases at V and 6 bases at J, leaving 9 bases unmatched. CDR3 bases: TGTGCCAGCAGCCCGAGGACAGGGGCAGGGGATACGCAGTATTTT. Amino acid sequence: CASSPRTGAGDTQYF.

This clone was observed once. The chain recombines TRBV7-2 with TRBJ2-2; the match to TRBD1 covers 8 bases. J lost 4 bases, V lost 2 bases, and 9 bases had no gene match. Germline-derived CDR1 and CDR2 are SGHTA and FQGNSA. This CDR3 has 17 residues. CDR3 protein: CASSLRTGPPITGELFF. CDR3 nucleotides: TGTGCCAGCAGCTTACGGACAGGGCCCCCGATCACCGGGGAGCTGTTTTTT.

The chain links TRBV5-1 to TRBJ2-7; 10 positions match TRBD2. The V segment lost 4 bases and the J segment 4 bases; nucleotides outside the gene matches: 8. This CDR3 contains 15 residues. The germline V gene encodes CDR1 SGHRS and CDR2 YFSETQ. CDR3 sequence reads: CASSPGTSGDYEQYF. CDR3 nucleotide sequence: TGCGCCAGCAGCCCCGGTACTAGCGGGGATTACGAGCAGTACTTC.

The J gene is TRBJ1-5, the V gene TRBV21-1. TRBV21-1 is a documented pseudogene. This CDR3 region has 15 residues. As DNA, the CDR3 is TGTGTCAGCGCAGGGACTCAGTGCGGCAATCAGCCCCAGCATTTT. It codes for CVSAGTQCGNQPQHF.

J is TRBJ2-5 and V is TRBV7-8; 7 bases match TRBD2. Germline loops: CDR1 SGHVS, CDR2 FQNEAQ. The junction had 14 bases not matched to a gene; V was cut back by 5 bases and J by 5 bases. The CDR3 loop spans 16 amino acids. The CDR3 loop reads CASSAMVLGGMETQYF. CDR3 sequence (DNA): TGTGCCAGCAGCGCCATGGTCTTGGGGGGGATGGAGACCCAGTACTTC.

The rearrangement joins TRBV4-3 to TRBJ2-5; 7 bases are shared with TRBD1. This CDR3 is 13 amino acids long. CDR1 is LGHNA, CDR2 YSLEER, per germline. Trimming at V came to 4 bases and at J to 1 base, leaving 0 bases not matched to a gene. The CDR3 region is CASSRTGQETQYF. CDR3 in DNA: TGCGCCAGCAGCCGGACAGGCCAAGAGACCCAGTACTTC.

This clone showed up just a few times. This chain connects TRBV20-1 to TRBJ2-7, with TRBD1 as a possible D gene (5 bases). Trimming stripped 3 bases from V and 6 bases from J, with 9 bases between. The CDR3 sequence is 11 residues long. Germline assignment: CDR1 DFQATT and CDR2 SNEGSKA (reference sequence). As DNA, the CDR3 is TGCAGTGCTAGGACAGTTTCCGAGCAGTACTTC. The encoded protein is CSARTVSEQYF.

CDR3 DNA sequence: TGTGCCTGGAGTGTCGTGGGGGACAGGGAACACGAGCAGTACTTC. Translation gives CAWSVVGDREHEQYF. The chain has TRBV30 and TRBJ2-7, with 9 bases matching TRBD1. The junction had 8 bases not matched to a gene; V was cut back by 0 bases and J by 5 bases. Germline CDR1 and CDR2: GTSNPN and SVGIG (reference sequence). The CDR3 runs 15 residues.

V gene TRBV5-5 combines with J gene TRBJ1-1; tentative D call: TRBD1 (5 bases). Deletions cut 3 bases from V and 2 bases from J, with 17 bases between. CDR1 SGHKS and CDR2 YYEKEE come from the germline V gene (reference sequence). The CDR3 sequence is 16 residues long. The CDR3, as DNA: TGTGCCAGCAGCTGGGCGGGGGTCCAGGGAAACACTGAAGCTTTCTTT. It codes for CASSWAGVQGNTEAFF.

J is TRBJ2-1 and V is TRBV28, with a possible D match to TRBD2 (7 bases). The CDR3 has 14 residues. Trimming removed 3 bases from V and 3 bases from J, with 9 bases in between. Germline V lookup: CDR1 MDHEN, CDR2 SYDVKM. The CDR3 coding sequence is TGTGCCAGCAGTTTCGGGGGGCTCTACAATGAGCAGTTCTTC. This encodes CASSFGGLYNEQFF.

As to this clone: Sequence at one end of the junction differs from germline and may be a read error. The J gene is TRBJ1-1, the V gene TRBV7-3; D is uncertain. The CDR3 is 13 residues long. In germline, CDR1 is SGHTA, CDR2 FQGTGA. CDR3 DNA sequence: TGTGCCAGCAGCCCGAACGGGAACAGTGAAGCTTTCTTT. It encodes CASSPNGNSEAFF.

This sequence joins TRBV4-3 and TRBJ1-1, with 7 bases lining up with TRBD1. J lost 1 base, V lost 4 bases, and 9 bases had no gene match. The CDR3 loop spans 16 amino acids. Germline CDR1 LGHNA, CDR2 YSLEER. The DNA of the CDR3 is TGCGCCAGCAGCCCCAGTTCAGACAGGGAGAACACTGAAGCTTTCTTT. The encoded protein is CASSPSSDRENTEAFF.

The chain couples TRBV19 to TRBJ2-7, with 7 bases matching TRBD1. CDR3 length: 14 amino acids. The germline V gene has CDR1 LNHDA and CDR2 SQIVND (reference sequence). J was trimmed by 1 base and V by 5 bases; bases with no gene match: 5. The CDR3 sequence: CASSPRDRSYEQYF. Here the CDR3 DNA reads TGTGCCAGTAGTCCGAGGGACAGATCCTACGAGCAGTACTTC.

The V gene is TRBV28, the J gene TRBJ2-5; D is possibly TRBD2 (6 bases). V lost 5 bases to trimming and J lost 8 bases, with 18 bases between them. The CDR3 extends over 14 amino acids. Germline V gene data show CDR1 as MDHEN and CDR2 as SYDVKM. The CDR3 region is CASSRPMRDETQYF. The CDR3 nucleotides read TGTGCCAGCAGTCGGCCTATGCGGGATGAAACCCAGTACTTC.

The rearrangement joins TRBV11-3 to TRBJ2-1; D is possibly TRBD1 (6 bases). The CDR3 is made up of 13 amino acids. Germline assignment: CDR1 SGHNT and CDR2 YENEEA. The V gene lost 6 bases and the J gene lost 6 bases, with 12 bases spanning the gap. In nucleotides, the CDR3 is TGTGCCAGCAGTCAACGGGACACCAATGAGCAGTTCTTC. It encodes CASSQRDTNEQFF.

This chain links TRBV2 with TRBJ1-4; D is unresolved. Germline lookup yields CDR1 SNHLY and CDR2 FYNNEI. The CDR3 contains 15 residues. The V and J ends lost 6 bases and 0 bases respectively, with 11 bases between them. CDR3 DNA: TGTGCCAGCAGGCAGAGGATGGCAACTAATGAAAAACTGTTTTTT. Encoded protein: CASRQRMATNEKLFF. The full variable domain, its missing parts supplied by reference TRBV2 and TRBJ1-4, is EPEVTQTPSHQVTQMGQEVILRCVPISNHLYFYWYRQILGQKVEFLVSFYNNEISEKSEIFDDQFSVERPDGSNFTLKIRSTKLEDSAMYFCASRQRMATNEKLFFGSGTQLSVL.

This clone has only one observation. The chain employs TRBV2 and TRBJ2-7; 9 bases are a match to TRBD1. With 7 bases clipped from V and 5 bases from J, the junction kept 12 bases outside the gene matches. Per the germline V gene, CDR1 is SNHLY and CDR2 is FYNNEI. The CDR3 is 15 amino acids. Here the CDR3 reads CASKQGQGFTDEQYF. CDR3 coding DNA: TGTGCCAGCAAGCAAGGACAGGGGTTTACCGACGAGCAGTACTTC. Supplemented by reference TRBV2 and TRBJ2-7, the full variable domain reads EPEVTQTPSHQVTQMGQEVILRCVPISNHLYFYWYRQILGQKVEFLVSFYNNEISEKSEIFDDQFSVERPDGSNFTLKIRSTKLEDSAMYFCASKQGQGFTDEQYFGPGTRLTVT.

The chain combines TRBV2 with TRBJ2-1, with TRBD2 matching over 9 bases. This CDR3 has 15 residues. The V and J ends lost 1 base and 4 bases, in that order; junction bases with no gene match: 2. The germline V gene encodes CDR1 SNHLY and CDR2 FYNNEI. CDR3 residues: CASSEGLAGYNEQFF. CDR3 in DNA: TGTGCCAGCAGTGAAGGGCTAGCGGGGTACAATGAGCAGTTCTTC.

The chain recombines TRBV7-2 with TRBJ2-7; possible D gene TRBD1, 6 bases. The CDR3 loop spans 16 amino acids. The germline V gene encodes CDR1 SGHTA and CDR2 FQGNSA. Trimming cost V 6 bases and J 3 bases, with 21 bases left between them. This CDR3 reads CASSRPPRGRDYEQYF. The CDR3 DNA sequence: TGTGCCAGCAGTCGTCCACCCAGGGGACGGGACTACGAGCAGTACTTC.

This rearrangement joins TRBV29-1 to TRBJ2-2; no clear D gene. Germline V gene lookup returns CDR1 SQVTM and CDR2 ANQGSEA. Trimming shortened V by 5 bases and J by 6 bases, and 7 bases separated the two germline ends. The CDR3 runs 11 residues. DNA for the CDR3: TGCAGCGTTCGTATCTCCGGGGAGCTGTTTTTT. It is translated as CSVRISGELFF.

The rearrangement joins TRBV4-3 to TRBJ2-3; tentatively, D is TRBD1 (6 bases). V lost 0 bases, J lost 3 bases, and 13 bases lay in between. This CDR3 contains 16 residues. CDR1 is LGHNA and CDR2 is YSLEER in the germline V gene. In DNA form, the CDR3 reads TGCGCCAGCAGCCAAGATGGCGCAGGGGTAACAGATACGCAGTATTTT. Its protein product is CASSQDGAGVTDTQYF.

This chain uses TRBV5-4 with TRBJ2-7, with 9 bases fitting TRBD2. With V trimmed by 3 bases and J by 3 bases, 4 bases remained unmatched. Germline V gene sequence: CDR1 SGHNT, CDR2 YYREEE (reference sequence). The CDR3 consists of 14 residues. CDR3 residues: CASSSSGRLYEQYF. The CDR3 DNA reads TGTGCCAGCAGCTCAAGCGGGAGGCTCTACGAGCAGTACTTC.

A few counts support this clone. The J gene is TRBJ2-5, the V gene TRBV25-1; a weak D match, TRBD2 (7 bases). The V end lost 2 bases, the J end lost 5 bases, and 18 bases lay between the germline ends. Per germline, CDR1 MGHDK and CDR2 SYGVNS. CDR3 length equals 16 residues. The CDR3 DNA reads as TGTGCCAGCAGTGAACACCGCGGGGGCCTTACGGAGACCCAGTACTTC. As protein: CASSEHRGGLTETQYF.